This entry lists 29 T cell receptor beta chains sequenced from one sample in a study of vaccination and CD4 T cells after COVID-19. Sample treatment: roughly 10-day PBMC culture with coronavirus spike peptide pools or control peptides (ViraFEST assay). Antigens of these TCRs are unknown. Scientists ran DNA taken from cultured CD4+ T cells through the Oncomine TCR Beta short-read assay for sequencing. In TCRdb, the PCR reads were re-called with MiXCR into one record per CDR3 protein. The table records more than 15,000 distinct CDR3 sequences, 44% of them present only once. The sequences come from CD4+ T cells from blood, cultured in vitro, collected before SARS-CoV-2 vaccination. These receptors were taken from a human donor who had recovered from COVID-19.

V gene TRBV11-2 combines with J gene TRBJ1-1; no reliable D call. The germline gives CDR1 SGHAT, CDR2 FQNNGV. V was pared by 2 bases and J by 9 bases, with 13 bases between. The CDR3 is made up of 13 amino acids. The CDR3 bases are TGTGCCAGCAGCTTAAAATCTGGAGTTCAAGCTTTCTTT. This gives the protein CASSLKSGVQAFF.

This clonotype has just a few counts. CDR3 nucleotide sequence: TGTGCCAGCTCACCAGAGAGGGACACATACGAAGCTTTCTTT. It specifies CASSPERDTYEAFF. The V gene is TRBV18, the J gene TRBJ1-1; weak D call: TRBD1 (6 bases). This CDR3 contains 14 residues. V was clipped by 2 bases and J by 8 bases, with 15 bases between them. Per the germline V gene, CDR1 is KGHSH and CDR2 is LQKENI.

This clonotype occurred a few times. This chain connects TRBV24-1 to TRBJ1-5; 8 bases align to TRBD1. Germline CDR1 KGHDR, CDR2 SFDVKD. V was pared by 5 bases and J by 5 bases, with 7 bases of the junction left unmatched. The CDR3 runs 15 residues. The chain's CDR3 is CATSGAGGFDQPQHF. CDR3 DNA sequence: TGTGCCACCAGTGGGGCAGGGGGCTTCGATCAGCCCCAGCATTTT.

There are a few counts of this clonotype. The chain uses TRBV7-9 and TRBJ2-1; D is undetermined. The ends were cut back, 5 bases at V and 10 bases at J, with 3 bases in the middle. This CDR3 is built from 9 residues. Per the germline V gene, CDR1 is SEHNR and CDR2 is FQNEAQ (reference sequence). The DNA for the CDR3 is TGTGCCAGCAGCCACGAGCAGTTCTTC. It translates to CASSHEQFF.

This chain uses TRBV20-1 with TRBJ1-1, with 7 nucleotides matching TRBD1. CDR3 length: 15 residues. CDR1 is DFQATT and CDR2 is SNEGSKA in the germline V gene (reference sequence). V was pared by 1 base and J by 4 bases, with 9 bases of the junction left unmatched. The CDR3 reads CSARVPSDRATEAFF. The CDR3 bases are TGCAGTGCTAGAGTTCCCTCTGACAGGGCCACTGAAGCTTTCTTT.

This clonotype was seen a few times. CDR3 residues: CASSIDLQRGDNQPQHF. Here the CDR3 DNA reads TGTGCCAGTAGTATAGATCTCCAGAGGGGCGACAATCAGCCCCAGCATTTT. J is TRBJ1-5 and V is TRBV19; D is perhaps TRBD1 (5 bases). V shed 0 bases and J shed 3 bases, with 15 bases lying between them. CDR1 is LNHDA and CDR2 is SQIVND in the germline V gene (reference sequence). CDR3 length: 17 amino acids.

This chain links TRBV20-1 with TRBJ1-2; D not certain. This CDR3 has 15 residues. Between the trimmed V and J ends, which lost 3 bases and 0 bases, there was a span of 14 bases. The germline CDR1 and CDR2 sequences are DFQATT and SNEGSKA (reference sequence). As DNA, the CDR3 is TGCAGTGCTAGTAACCCCCCAGCCTCTAACTATGGCTACACCTTC. This gives the protein CSASNPPASNYGYTF.

This chain joins TRBV20-1 and TRBJ2-1; 7 bases agree with TRBD1. After removal of 5 bases from V and 0 bases from J, the junction contained 4 bases not matched to a gene. This CDR3 is built from 14 residues. CDR1 is DFQATT, CDR2 SNEGSKA, per germline (reference sequence). The CDR3 coding sequence is TGCAGTGCTGCCGGACAGGACTCCTACAATGAGCAGTTCTTC. Amino acids: CSAAGQDSYNEQFF.

This clonotype was picked up one time. V gene TRBV6-1 combines with J gene TRBJ2-5; 7 bases are shared with TRBD1. The trim removed 4 bases at V and 5 bases at J, leaving 7 bases unmatched. This CDR3 has 14 amino acids. Germline-derived CDR1 and CDR2 are MNHNS and SASEGT. CDR3 amino acids: CASSGRTGGETQYF. In nucleotides, the CDR3 is TGTGCCAGCAGTGGTCGGACAGGTGGGGAGACCCAGTACTTC.

The chain carries TRBV6-5 and TRBJ1-2; the match to TRBD1 covers 9 bases. Germline CDR1 reads MNHEY; CDR2 reads SVGAGI. V lost 0 bases to trimming and J lost 3 bases; unmatched junction nucleotides: 2. The length of the CDR3 is 15 residues. In DNA, the CDR3 is TGTGCCAGCAGTTACTCGCGACAGGGGGACTATGGCTACACCTTC. Protein sequence: CASSYSRQGDYGYTF.

The chain joins TRBV2 to TRBJ1-2; D unresolved. Trimming left V 6 bases short and J 5 bases short, with 10 bases between. Germline CDR1 SNHLY, CDR2 FYNNEI. The CDR3 consists of 12 residues. The CDR3 is CASREDTYGYTF. DNA for the CDR3: TGTGCCAGCAGAGAGGATACGTATGGCTACACCTTC. Supplemented by reference TRBV2 and TRBJ1-2, the full variable domain reads EPEVTQTPSHQVTQMGQEVILRCVPISNHLYFYWYRQILGQKVEFLVSFYNNEISEKSEIFDDQFSVERPDGSNFTLKIRSTKLEDSAMYFCASREDTYGYTFGSGTRLTVV.

The V gene is TRBV20-1, the J gene TRBJ2-7; TRBD1 aligns across 9 bases. CDR1 and CDR2 (germline): DFQATT, SNEGSKA (reference sequence). The V segment lost 4 bases and the J segment 4 bases; nucleotides outside the gene matches: 8. The CDR3 runs 14 residues. This chain's CDR3 is CSATQGTGTYEQYF. CDR3 DNA: TGCAGTGCTACCCAAGGGACAGGGACTTACGAGCAGTACTTC.

This clonotype was counted a few times. The chain couples TRBV20-1 to TRBJ2-7; D gene unclear. V lost 3 bases and J lost 2, with 11 bases in between. The CDR3 sequence is 13 residues long. Germline V gene sequence: CDR1 DFQATT, CDR2 SNEGSKA (reference sequence). CDR3 nucleotides: TGCAGTGCTAGGGCAGGCGGTGCCTACGAGCAGTACTTC. This translates into CSARAGGAYEQYF.

The chain employs TRBV5-1 and TRBJ2-1; D unresolved. Germline V lookup: CDR1 SGHRS, CDR2 YFSETQ. The CDR3 has 13 amino acids. Trimming took 2 bases from V and 8 from J, leaving 11 bases between them. The CDR3 bases are TGCGCCAGCAGCTTAGTCTATCTTGATGAGCAGTTCTTC. Translated: CASSLVYLDEQFF.

The V and J genes are TRBV2 and TRBJ1-2, with D maybe TRBD1 (5 bases). The CDR3 is 18 residues long. The V end was cut by 8 bases, the J end by 1 base, with 26 bases between. Germline V gene lookup returns CDR1 SNHLY and CDR2 FYNNEI. The CDR3 is CASGANRPDSTLNYGYTF. CDR3 coding DNA: TGTGCCAGCGGGGCGAACCGGCCTGATTCGACTCTTAACTATGGCTACACCTTC.

The DNA for the CDR3 is TGTGCCAGCAGCCATAGGGCGGGAGGGCCGGGGCGAAATGAGCAGTTCTTC. Its translation is CASSHRAGGPGRNEQFF. This chain joins TRBV14 and TRBJ2-1; 9 bases map to TRBD2. Per the germline V gene, CDR1 is SGHDN and CDR2 is FVKESK. The CDR3 consists of 17 residues. V trimming: 3 bases; J trimming: 7 bases; junction bases outside the gene matches: 13. Full variable domain (outside the CDR3, taken from reference TRBV14 and TRBJ2-1): EAGVTQFPSHSVIEKGQTVTLRCDPISGHDNLYWYRRVMGKEIKFLLHFVKESKQDESGMPNNRFLAERTGGTYSTLKVQPAELEDSGVYFCASSHRAGGPGRNEQFFGPGTRLTVL.

The chain couples TRBV5-4 to TRBJ1-1; no definite D call. V was shortened by 0 bases and J by 0 bases, with 12 bases between the two germline ends. The CDR3 has 16 residues. Germline V lookup: CDR1 SGHNT, CDR2 YYREEE (reference sequence). The DNA for the CDR3 is TGTGCCAGCAGCTTGGTTGCGCTTAACATGAACACTGAAGCTTTCTTT. Its protein product is CASSLVALNMNTEAFF.

The V and J genes are TRBV6-2 or TRBV6-3 and TRBJ1-5, with D perhaps matching TRBD1 (5 bases). The CDR3 runs to 15 residues. V was pared by 2 bases and J by 3 bases, with 11 bases between. Germline loops: CDR1 MNHEY, CDR2 SVGEGT. CDR3 sequence (DNA): TGTGCCAGCAGTTACGAGGGGCTGGTCAATCAGCCCCAGCATTTT. Translating gives CASSYEGLVNQPQHF.

J is TRBJ2-2 and V is TRBV28; D uncertain. This CDR3 is built from 11 residues. CDR1 is MDHEN, CDR2 SYDVKM, per germline. CDR3 amino acids: CVVSNTGELFF. CDR3 DNA sequence: TGTGTGGTCTCGAACACCGGGGAGCTGTTTTTT.

The rearrangement joins TRBV20-1 to TRBJ2-5, with D perhaps TRBD1 (5 bases). Trimming took off 1 base at V and 5 bases at J, with 17 bases between the two ends. This CDR3 region has 15 residues. CDR1 and CDR2 (germline): DFQATT, SNEGSKA (reference sequence). The CDR3 sequence: CSARGSAGWTETQYF. DNA of the CDR3: TGCAGTGCTAGAGGATCGGCAGGGTGGACGGAGACCCAGTACTTC.

This clonotype was observed a handful of times. The genes are TRBV20-1 and TRBJ1-6; 7 bases agree with TRBD1. Per germline, CDR1 DFQATT and CDR2 SNEGSKA (reference sequence). The CDR3 length is 14 residues. With 3 bases clipped from V and 7 bases from J, the junction kept 6 bases outside the gene matches. The CDR3 DNA follows: TGCAGTGCTAGGAGGGACAGCCGGAATTCACCCCTCCACTTT. It codes for CSARRDSRNSPLHF.

This clonotype was counted only a few times. Written as DNA, the CDR3 is TGTGCCAGCAGGGCGACAGAGGGCAATTCACCCCTCCACTTT. Its translation: CASRATEGNSPLHF. V usage is TRBV6-1 and J usage is TRBJ1-6; perhaps TRBD1 as D (5 bases). V lost 6 bases and J lost 7, with 13 bases in between. The CDR3 consists of 14 residues. Germline CDR1 reads MNHNS; CDR2 reads SASEGT.

The gene calls are TRBV19 and TRBJ2-7, with TRBD2 matching 12 bases. This CDR3 region has 14 residues. Per the germline V gene, CDR1 is LNHDA and CDR2 is SQIVND (reference sequence). V dropped 5 bases and J dropped 7; count of bases not matched to a gene: 6. CDR3 amino acids: CASSWTSGAGEQYF. DNA of the CDR3: TGTGCCAGTAGTTGGACTAGCGGGGCGGGTGAGCAGTACTTC.

This clonotype was seen more than once but under ten times. The genes are TRBV5-4 and TRBJ1-1, with 7 bases aligning to TRBD1. CDR1 SGHNT and CDR2 YYREEE come from the germline V gene (reference sequence). V shed 1 base and J 4 bases; nucleotides not matched to a gene: 4. The CDR3 runs to 14 residues. The CDR3 protein is CASSLPYRGTEAFF. The CDR3 DNA reads TGTGCCAGCAGCTTGCCTTACAGGGGCACTGAAGCTTTCTTT.

The rearrangement joins TRBV6-5 to TRBJ1-5; D gene uncertain. V was pared by 4 bases and J by 8 bases, with 9 bases between. Germline values: CDR1 MNHEY, CDR2 SVGAGI. This CDR3 is 12 amino acids long. The CDR3 coding sequence is TGTGCCAGCAGTTTGGACCCGGAGCCCCAGCATTTT. Translation: CASSLDPEPQHF.

The chain uses TRBV6-1 and TRBJ2-3, with D unresolved. This CDR3 contains 15 residues. Deletions cut 8 bases from V and 5 bases from J, with 20 bases between. The germline V gene encodes CDR1 MNHNS and CDR2 SASEGT. The CDR3 region is CASRSTWRRVDTQYF. The CDR3 region has the DNA TGTGCCAGCCGCTCTACCTGGAGACGTGTAGATACGCAGTATTTT.

This sequence joins TRBV30 and TRBJ1-5, with D perhaps matching TRBD1 (5 bases). Trimming removed 2 bases at V and 5 bases at J, with 7 bases between. Germline V CDR1 and CDR2: GTSNPN, SVGIG (reference sequence). The CDR3 totals 12 residues. The CDR3 DNA sequence: TGTGCCTGGAGTTCGGGGGATCAGCCCCAGCATTTT. Translation gives CAWSSGDQPQHF.

The rearrangement uses TRBV6-5 and TRBJ1-1; maybe TRBD1 (6 bases). Trimming took 2 bases from V and 0 from J, leaving 13 bases between them. Per germline, CDR1 MNHEY and CDR2 SVGAGI. The CDR3 runs 16 residues. CDR3 amino acids: CASSYRGAALNTEAFF. CDR3 coding DNA: TGTGCCAGCAGTTACCGGGGGGCAGCGCTGAACACTGAAGCTTTCTTT.

This chain links TRBV20-1 with TRBJ2-7, with TRBD2 matching 13 bases. The ends lost 4 bases at V and 2 bases at J; junction bases unmatched: 8. The germline gives CDR1 DFQATT, CDR2 SNEGSKA (reference sequence). The CDR3 consists of 16 residues. The CDR3 sequence: CSATGLAGAQPYEQYF. The CDR3, as DNA: TGCAGTGCTACAGGACTAGCGGGGGCGCAACCCTACGAGCAGTACTTC.